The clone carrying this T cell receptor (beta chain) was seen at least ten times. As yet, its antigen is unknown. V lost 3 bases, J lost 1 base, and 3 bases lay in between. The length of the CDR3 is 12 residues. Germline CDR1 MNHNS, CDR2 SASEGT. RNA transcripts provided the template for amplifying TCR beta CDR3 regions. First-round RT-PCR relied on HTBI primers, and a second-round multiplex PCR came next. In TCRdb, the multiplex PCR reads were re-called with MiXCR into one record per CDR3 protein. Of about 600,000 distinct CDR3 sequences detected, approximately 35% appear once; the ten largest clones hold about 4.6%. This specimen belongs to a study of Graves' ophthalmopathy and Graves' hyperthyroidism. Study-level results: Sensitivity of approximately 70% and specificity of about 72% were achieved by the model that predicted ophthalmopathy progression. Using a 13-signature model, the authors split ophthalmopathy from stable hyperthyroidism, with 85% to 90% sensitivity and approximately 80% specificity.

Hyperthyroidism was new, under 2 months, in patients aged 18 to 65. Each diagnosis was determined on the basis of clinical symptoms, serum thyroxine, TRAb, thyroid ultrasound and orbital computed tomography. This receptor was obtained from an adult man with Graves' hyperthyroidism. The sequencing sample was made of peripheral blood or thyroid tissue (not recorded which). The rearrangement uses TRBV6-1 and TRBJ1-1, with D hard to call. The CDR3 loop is CASSDENTEAFF. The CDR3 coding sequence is TGTGCCAGCAGTGACGAGAACACTGAAGCTTTCTTT.